One and the same sample provided the 31 T cell receptor beta chains below, sequenced in a study of CD8 T cells in ankylosing spondylitis. Using its own MiXCR run on the 5' RACE reads, TCRdb lists one record per CDR3 protein. The sample holds about 250,000 distinct CDR3 sequences, 15% to 20% seen once. Sample: blood, either unsorted or a sorted T cell fraction (not recorded which). The receptors derive from a male donor with ankylosing spondylitis or in good health (not recorded which).

This clonotype was seen a handful of times. The V and J genes are TRBV4-3 and TRBJ2-3, with 7 bases matching TRBD1. This CDR3 spans 15 amino acids. After removal of 4 bases from V and 2 bases from J, the junction contained 6 bases not matched to a gene. CDR1 and CDR2 from the germline V gene are LGHNA and YSLEER. The CDR3 nucleotides read TGCGCCAGCAGCCCGGGGACAGCAATCACAGATACGCAGTATTTT. The encoded protein is CASSPGTAITDTQYF.

This clonotype was recorded a few times. The V and J genes are TRBV11-2 and TRBJ2-1, with a tentative D call TRBD2 (5 bases). CDR1 is SGHAT and CDR2 is FQNNGV in the germline V gene. This CDR3 spans 17 amino acids. Trimming left V 2 bases short and J 8 bases short, with 22 bases between. CDR3 region: CASSLPRAGPPRDEQFF. The CDR3 coding sequence is TGTGCCAGCAGCTTACCGAGGGCCGGCCCCCCTAGGGATGAGCAGTTCTTC.

The chain links TRBV5-1 to TRBJ2-1; D gene unclear. This CDR3 has 15 amino acids. Germline V gene sequence: CDR1 SGHRS, CDR2 YFSETQ. Trimming removed 0 bases at V and 2 bases at J, with 9 bases between. CDR3 loop: CASSLALGTYNEQFF. The DNA of the CDR3 is TGCGCCAGCAGCTTGGCCCTCGGTACCTACAATGAGCAGTTCTTC.

The rearrangement uses TRBV7-2 and TRBJ2-1; 7 bases are shared with TRBD2. The length of the CDR3 is 15 residues. Looked up from germline, CDR1 is SGHTA and CDR2 is FQGNSA. After removal of 1 base from V and 10 bases from J, the junction contained 10 bases not matched to a gene. This CDR3 is CASSLGGGRDKEQFF. CDR3 in DNA: TGTGCCAGCAGCTTAGGAGGTGGGAGGGATAAGGAGCAGTTCTTC.

This clonotype was recorded a few times. The V and J genes are TRBV4-2 and TRBJ2-7; a possible D gene is TRBD2 (6 bases). Germline CDR1 LGHNA, CDR2 YNFKEQ. Trimming left V 0 bases short and J 2 bases short, with 23 bases between. The CDR3 contains 19 residues. The CDR3 is CASSQDHVAAGSETYEQYF. CDR3 in DNA: TGTGCCAGCAGCCAAGATCATGTAGCGGCCGGTAGCGAAACCTACGAGCAGTACTTC.

This clonotype was recorded a few times. V and J are TRBV6-2 or TRBV6-3 and TRBJ1-2, with D perhaps matching TRBD1 (6 bases). The CDR3 consists of 14 residues. The germline gives CDR1 MNHEY, CDR2 SVGEGT. The V end was cut by 1 base, the J end by 4 bases, with 10 bases between. The CDR3: CASSYWTAGYGYTF. In nucleotides, the CDR3 is TGTGCCAGCAGTTACTGGACAGCTGGCTATGGCTACACCTTC.

The chain couples TRBV5-1 to TRBJ1-1; 10 nucleotides line up with TRBD1. This CDR3 has 16 amino acids. V shed 1 base, J shed 1 base, and the junction held 4 bases outside the gene matches. Germline CDR1 and CDR2: SGHRS and YFSETQ. CDR3 loop: CASSLRTGGGNTEAFF. In DNA form, the CDR3 reads TGCGCCAGCAGCTTGCGGACAGGGGGAGGGAACACTGAAGCTTTCTTT. The full variable domain, with the rest looked up from reference TRBV5-1 and TRBJ1-1, is KAGVTQTPRYLIKTRGQQVTLSCSPISGHRSVSWYQQTPGQGLQFLFEYFSETQRNKGNFPGRFSGRQFSNSRSEMNVSTLELGDSALYLCASSLRTGGGNTEAFFGQGTRLTVV.

This clonotype has only a few counts. J is TRBJ1-4 and V is TRBV7-8; possible D gene TRBD1, 5 bases. V dropped 3 bases and J dropped 0 bases, with 8 bases sitting between them. This CDR3 contains 15 residues. Germline CDR1 reads SGHVS; CDR2 reads FQNEAQ. This CDR3 is CASSLSTATNEKLFF. The CDR3 DNA reads as TGTGCCAGCAGCTTGTCGACAGCAACTAATGAAAAACTGTTTTTT.

The chain couples TRBV5-1 to TRBJ2-7, with 14 bases aligning to TRBD2. The junction had 6 bases not matched to a gene; V was cut back by 4 bases and J by 3 bases. The germline V gene encodes CDR1 SGHRS and CDR2 YFSETQ. CDR3 length equals 16 residues. DNA for the CDR3: TGCGCCAGCAGCCCGGGACTAGCGGGAGCCCTCTACGAGCAGTACTTC. Protein sequence: CASSPGLAGALYEQYF. The full variable domain, completed using reference TRBV5-1 and TRBJ2-7, is KAGVTQTPRYLIKTRGQQVTLSCSPISGHRSVSWYQQTPGQGLQFLFEYFSETQRNKGNFPGRFSGRQFSNSRSEMNVSTLELGDSALYLCASSPGLAGALYEQYFGPGTRLTVT.

This clonotype has at least ten counts. V gene TRBV29-1 combines with J gene TRBJ2-7; TRBD1 agrees at 9 bases. Germline CDR1 SQVTM, CDR2 ANQGSEA. J was trimmed by 4 bases and V by 0 bases; bases with no gene match: 10. There are 16 residues in the CDR3. CDR3 DNA: TGCAGCGTTGAAGATTTTGCGGGACAGGGAAGTTACGAGCAGTACTTC. Its translation: CSVEDFAGQGSYEQYF.

This clonotype has ten or more counts. The gene calls are TRBV29-1 and TRBJ2-3, with D possibly TRBD2 on 6 matching bases. In germline, CDR1 is SQVTM, CDR2 ANQGSEA. The V end was cut by 5 bases, the J end by 2 bases, with 20 bases between. This CDR3 has 16 amino acids. This chain's CDR3 is CSVCPLGREHTDTQYF. The CDR3 DNA sequence: TGCAGCGTTTGTCCGTTGGGGCGGGAACACACAGATACGCAGTATTTT.

The chain combines TRBV5-1 with TRBJ2-7, with TRBD2 matching 7 bases. From germline, CDR1 is SGHRS and CDR2 YFSETQ. This CDR3 is built from 14 residues. J lost 2 bases, V lost 2 bases, and 4 bases had no gene match. The CDR3 sequence: CASSLSGNTYEQYF. The DNA for the CDR3 is TGCGCCAGCAGCTTAAGCGGGAATACCTACGAGCAGTACTTC. Looking up the rest from reference TRBV5-1 and TRBJ2-7 gives the full variable domain: KAGVTQTPRYLIKTRGQQVTLSCSPISGHRSVSWYQQTPGQGLQFLFEYFSETQRNKGNFPGRFSGRQFSNSRSEMNVSTLELGDSALYLCASSLSGNTYEQYFGPGTRLTVT.

The chain couples TRBV29-1 to TRBJ2-7, with TRBD2 matching over 9 bases. The CDR3 spans 12 residues. The trim removed 6 bases at V and 6 bases at J, leaving 6 bases unmatched. Germline CDR1 reads SQVTM; CDR2 reads ANQGSEA. CDR3 DNA: TGCAGCGTGAGGACTAGCGTAGGCGAGCAGTACTTC. It specifies CSVRTSVGEQYF.

The sample holds a few counts of this clonotype. The chain carries TRBV9 and TRBJ2-1; weak D call: TRBD2 (6 bases). The CDR3 consists of 16 residues. CDR1 SGDLS and CDR2 YYNGEE come from the germline V gene. Between the trimmed V and J ends, which lost 0 bases and 2 bases, there was a span of 12 bases. This chain's CDR3 is CASSVDTGEPYNEQFF. The CDR3 region has the DNA TGTGCCAGCAGCGTAGATACGGGAGAACCCTACAATGAGCAGTTCTTC.

This chain joins TRBV4-1 and TRBJ2-1; no definite D call. CDR1 and CDR2 (germline): MGHRA, YSYEKL. Trimming took 0 bases from V and 3 from J, leaving 12 bases between them. This CDR3 is 16 amino acids long. CDR3: CASSQDDSPHYNEQFF. The CDR3 nucleotides read TGCGCCAGCAGCCAAGATGACTCCCCACACTACAATGAGCAGTTCTTC.

This clonotype occurred a few times. The chain has TRBV5-8 and TRBJ2-2, with D uncertain. Deletions cut 1 base from V and 5 bases from J, with 12 bases between. Germline CDR1 SGHTS, CDR2 YDEGEE. This CDR3 is 15 amino acids long. The CDR3 loop reads CASSLSAGFTGELFF. DNA of the CDR3: TGTGCCAGCAGCTTGTCTGCAGGCTTTACCGGGGAGCTGTTTTTT. Together with reference TRBV5-8 and TRBJ2-2, the CDR3 gives the full variable domain: EAGVTQSPTHLIKTRGQQATLRCSPISGHTSVYWYQQALGLGLQFLLWYDEGEERNRGNFPPRFSGRQFPNYSSELNVNALELEDSALYLCASSLSAGFTGELFFGEGSRLTVL.

V and J are TRBV7-8 and TRBJ2-3; 9 bases are shared with TRBD2. CDR1 is SGHVS, CDR2 FQNEAQ, per germline. CDR3 size: 16 residues. Trimming cost V 1 base and J 3 bases; bases outside gene matches: 5. The CDR3 protein is CASSLGSGSLTDTQYF. The CDR3 DNA is TGTGCCAGCAGCTTAGGTAGCGGGAGTTTGACAGATACGCAGTATTTT.

V usage is TRBV20-1 and J usage is TRBJ2-1; D possibly uses TRBD1 or TRBD2 (5 bases each). Trimming stripped 2 bases from V and 9 bases from J, with 20 bases between. Germline V lookup: CDR1 DFQATT, CDR2 SNEGSKA (reference sequence). The CDR3 extends over 15 amino acids. CDR3 loop: CSARRPRDDKFEQFF. The CDR3 nucleotides read TGCAGTGCTAGACGCCCCCGGGACGACAAGTTTGAGCAGTTCTTC.

This clonotype was seen a handful of times. The chain links TRBV4-3 to TRBJ2-7; TRBD1 matches 8 bases. The CDR3 spans 16 residues. Trimming cost V 1 base and J 5 bases; bases outside gene matches: 10. The germline CDR1 and CDR2 sequences are LGHNA and YSLEER. CDR3 sequence (DNA): TGCGCCAGCAGCCAAGCCCGACAGGGGCTCGCTCACGAGCAGTACTTC. Its translation: CASSQARQGLAHEQYF.

At least ten counts were recorded for this clonotype. CDR3 sequence reads: CAISDKDYEQYF. CDR3 nucleotides: TGTGCCATCAGTGATAAGGACTACGAGCAGTACTTC. The genes are TRBV10-3 and TRBJ2-7; D uncertain. V was trimmed by 3 bases and J by 3 bases, leaving 6 bases between them. Germline CDR1 reads ENHRY; CDR2 reads SYGVKD. This CDR3 comprises 12 residues.

This clonotype has ten or more counts. The chain is built from TRBV11-2 and TRBJ2-1, with TRBD2 matching over 14 bases. There are 18 residues in the CDR3. Germline-derived CDR1 and CDR2 are SGHAT and FQNNGV. The trim removed 0 bases at V and 7 bases at J, leaving 8 bases unmatched. In DNA form, the CDR3 reads TGTGCCAGCAGCTTAGATCTGACTAGCGGGAGGGCCGGGAATGAGCAGTTCTTC. Amino acid sequence: CASSLDLTSGRAGNEQFF.

The sample holds a few counts of this clonotype. This rearrangement joins TRBV18 to TRBJ1-1, with D possibly TRBD1 on 5 matching bases. The CDR3 sequence is 15 residues long. V was trimmed by 4 bases and J by 1 base, leaving 13 bases between them. Germline V gene sequence: CDR1 KGHSH, CDR2 LQKENI. The CDR3 nucleotides read TGTGCCAGCTCACTCCTTGACAGACCGAACACTGAAGCTTTCTTT. Translated, it gives CASSLLDRPNTEAFF.

This clonotype has just a few counts. V and J are TRBV6-2 or TRBV6-3 and TRBJ2-1; 10 positions agree with TRBD2. Germline V gene data show CDR1 as MNHEY and CDR2 as SVGEGT. The V and J ends lost 6 bases and 9 bases, in that order; junction bases with no gene match: 8. The length of the CDR3 is 14 residues. CDR3 in amino acids: CASSPGTSEGEQFF. DNA for the CDR3: TGTGCCAGCAGCCCCGGGACTAGCGAGGGTGAGCAGTTCTTC.

V is TRBV29-1 and J is TRBJ2-1; D gene unclear. The CDR3 length is 15 residues. Germline values: CDR1 SQVTM, CDR2 ANQGSEA. Trimming shortened V by 4 bases and J by 0 bases, and 13 bases separated the two germline ends. The CDR3 nucleotides read TGCAGCGTTGGTGGGCAACAGAGCTCCTACAATGAGCAGTTCTTC. Protein: CSVGGQQSSYNEQFF.

This chain links TRBV10-3 with TRBJ2-7; D is undetermined. The germline CDR1 and CDR2 sequences are ENHRY and SYGVKD. The V end lost 0 bases, the J end lost 0 bases, and 6 bases lay between the germline ends. This CDR3 spans 14 amino acids. In DNA, the CDR3 is TGTGCCATCAGTGAGTCGGCGGCCTCCTACGAGCAGTACTTC. It specifies CAISESAASYEQYF.

This clonotype was seen a single time. The rearrangement links TRBV6-5 to TRBJ2-1; D could derive from TRBD1 or TRBD2 (6 bases each). This CDR3 has 16 residues. V lost 0 bases, J lost 3 bases, and 12 bases lay in between. Germline CDR1 reads MNHEY; CDR2 reads SVGAGI. The CDR3 here is CASSYSSGDFYNEQFF. CDR3 in DNA: TGTGCCAGCAGTTACTCATCAGGGGACTTCTACAATGAGCAGTTCTTC.

The gene calls are TRBV29-1 and TRBJ2-7; possibly TRBD1 for D (6 bases). V was clipped by 6 bases and J by 5 bases, with 20 bases between them. This CDR3 contains 14 residues. The germline V gene encodes CDR1 SQVTM and CDR2 ANQGSEA. CDR3: CSVAGQSNPDEQYF. The DNA for the CDR3 is TGCAGCGTGGCTGGACAGTCGAATCCGGACGAGCAGTACTTC.

This clonotype has just a few counts. V gene TRBV27 combines with J gene TRBJ2-7; D uncertain. The germline CDR1 and CDR2 sequences are MNHEY and SMNVEV (reference sequence). V lost 3 bases, J lost 1 base, and 10 bases lay in between. The CDR3 loop spans 14 amino acids. CDR3 in DNA: TGTGCCAGCAGTTTTCAGAGTGGTTCCTACGAGCAGTACTTC. It codes for CASSFQSGSYEQYF.

The rearrangement joins TRBV5-1 to TRBJ2-3; possibly TRBD1 for D (6 bases). The CDR3 length is 14 residues. With 7 bases removed from V and 2 bases from J, the gap between germline ends came to 14 bases. Germline V gives CDR1 SGHRS, CDR2 YFSETQ. CDR3 bases: TGCGCCAGCTCTCCACAGGGATTCACAGATACGCAGTATTTT. Translation gives CASSPQGFTDTQYF.

This clonotype was observed a handful of times. The chain links TRBV5-6 to TRBJ1-1, with D perhaps matching TRBD1 (6 bases). Germline CDR1 is SGHDT and CDR2 is YYEEEE. V was clipped by 4 bases and J by 5 bases, with 21 bases between them. This CDR3 is built from 16 residues. The CDR3, as DNA: TGTGCCAGCAGCACCCAAGGGGGGAGGGATTGGACTGAAGCTTTCTTT. This translates into CASSTQGGRDWTEAFF.

This clonotype was seen more than once but under ten times. The chain combines TRBV27 with TRBJ2-7; unclear D gene. The CDR3 has 14 residues. Germline V gene data show CDR1 as MNHEY and CDR2 as SMNVEV (reference sequence). The V end lost 3 bases, the J end lost 0 bases, and 9 bases lay between the germline ends. CDR3 nucleotides: TGTGCCAGCAGTTTCACCCAGAGCTCCTACGAGCAGTACTTC. Translated, it gives CASSFTQSSYEQYF.